These T cell receptor beta chains were read from a single sample in a study of regulatory T cells in long-lasting Graves disease. Using its own MiXCR run on the multiplex PCR reads, TCRdb lists one record per CDR3 protein. The sample contains 350,000 to 450,000 distinct CDR3 sequences, more than 20% of which appear only once. This sample comprised peripheral blood mononuclear cells (PBMCs), obtained when the disease was refractory, from a patient treated with antithyroid drugs. The receptors were sampled from a woman aged 40 to 55 with Graves disease. The CDR3 runs from the conserved cysteine through the conserved F or W. A D gene is named only where the DNA matches it firmly. Size is omitted from some rows. Given values are once, few, many or a class for expanded clones.

>TRBJ2-5|TRBD1|TRBV2|many
CASSATTGVKETQYF
TGTGCCAGCAGTGCGACCACAGGGGTAAAAGAGACCCAGTACTTC
>TRBJ1-1|TRBD1|TRBV20-1|-
CSACRTGDSTEAFF
TGCAGTGCTTGCAGGACAGGGGATAGCACTGAAGCTTTCTTT
>TRBJ1-1|-|TRBV2|many
CASSLGGDANTEAFF
TGTGCCAGCAGCCTAGGGGGGGACGCCAACACTGAAGCTTTCTTT
>TRBJ1-5|-|TRBV5-5|many
CASSTSDKANRVPQPQHF
TGTGCCAGCAGCACGTCCGATAAAGCGAACAGGGTGCCTCAGCCCCAGCATTTT
>TRBJ2-3|TRBD1|TRBV10-3|few
CATEQGVGTDTQYF
TGTGCCACTGAACAGGGGGTTGGCACAGATACGCAGTATTTT
>TRBJ1-5|-|TRBV4-1|-
CASSQVSGQPQHF
TGCGCCAGCAGCCAAGTTTCTGGGCAGCCCCAGCATTTT
>TRBJ2-5|-|TRBV3-1|many
CASSQRVGWAGQETQYF
TGTGCCAGCAGCCAACGAGTAGGCTGGGCAGGCCAAGAGACCCAGTACTTC
>TRBJ1-2|TRBD1|TRBV20-1|-
CSAWTGDNYGYTF
TGCAGTGCATGGACAGGCGATAACTATGGCTACACCTTC
>TRBJ1-1|-|TRBV12-3/TRBV12-4|many
CASSLAGLNTEAFF
TGTGCCAGCAGTTTGGCAGGGCTGAACACTGAAGCTTTCTTT
>TRBJ1-1|-|TRBV4-1|few
CASSQLQGMNTEAFF
TGCGCCAGCAGCCAGCTACAGGGAATGAACACTGAAGCTTTCTTT
>TRBJ2-5|-|TRBV28|few
CASSLLYAGLPETQYF
TGTGCCAGCAGTTTATTATACGCAGGGCTCCCAGAGACCCAGTACTTC
>TRBJ1-1|-|TRBV28|many
CASNRLPGKANTEAFF
TGTGCCAGCAACAGACTCCCGGGGAAGGCGAACACTGAAGCTTTCTTT
>TRBJ2-7|-|TRBV28|many
CASTLRPPYEQYF
TGTGCCAGCACCCTTAGGCCCCCTTACGAGCAGTACTTC
>TRBJ2-7|TRBD1|TRBV24-1|few
CATSDSDRGWEQYF
TGTGCCACCAGTGATTCGGACAGGGGTTGGGAGCAGTACTTC
>TRBJ2-1|TRBD2|TRBV5-1|-
CASSPIAGAIYNEQFF
TGCGCCAGCAGCCCAATAGCGGGAGCAATCTACAATGAGCAGTTCTTC
>TRBJ2-7|-|TRBV6-9|many
CASSYGTKLGEQYF
TGTGCCAGCAGTTACGGAACAAAGTTGGGCGAGCAGTACTTC
>TRBJ2-3|TRBD2|TRBV11-2|-
CASKRLAGRLEDTQYF
TGTGCCAGCAAACGACTAGCGGGAAGGTTAGAAGATACGCAGTATTTT
>TRBJ1-3|-|TRBV12-3/TRBV12-4|many
CASSELGNTIYF
TGTGCCAGCAGTGAACTCGGAAACACCATATATTTT
>TRBJ1-6|-|TRBV9|few
CASSMDSNSPLHF
TGTGCCAGCAGCATGGACAGTAATTCACCCCTCCACTTT
>TRBJ2-7|TRBD2|TRBV20-1|-
CSASFSTSGSRYEQYF
TGCAGTGCTAGTTTTTCGACTAGCGGGAGTAGGTACGAGCAGTACTTC
>TRBJ1-1|-|TRBV5-1|many
CASSLTPNSEAFF
TGCGCCAGCAGCTTGACTCCCAACAGTGAAGCTTTCTTT
>TRBJ2-7|-|TRBV6-1|many
CASSSPGPAVGEQYF
TGTGCCAGCAGCTCGCCCGGACCGGCGGTTGGCGAGCAGTACTTC
>TRBJ1-1|TRBD1|TRBV28|many
CASSTRQGFFTEAFF
TGTGCCAGCAGTACCCGACAGGGGTTTTTCACTGAAGCTTTCTTT
>TRBJ2-7|-|TRBV2|many
CASRGFSYEQYF
TGTGCCAGCAGAGGTTTTTCTTACGAGCAGTACTTC
>TRBJ2-2|-|TRBV19|-
CASIIGFLTGELFF
TGTGCCAGTATTATTGGGTTCCTCACCGGGGAGCTGTTTTTT
>TRBJ2-7|-|TRBV5-6|-
CASSLRGATAEGEQYF
TGTGCCAGCAGCTTGCGCGGGGCCACAGCCGAGGGGGAGCAGTACTTC
>TRBJ2-3|-|TRBV20-1|-
CSAREPSRTQYF
TGCAGTGCTAGAGAACCCTCACGCACGCAGTATTTT
>TRBJ1-6|-|TRBV28|-
CASSSSDSPLHF
TGTGCCAGCAGTTCATCCGATTCACCCCTCCACTTT
>TRBJ2-4|TRBD1|TRBV5-1|-
CASSLAGGMNIQYF
TGCGCCAGCAGCTTGGCAGGGGGCATGAACATTCAGTACTTC
>TRBJ2-7|TRBD1|TRBV28|many
CASSSYGTAKYEQYF
TGTGCCAGCAGTAGTTATGGGACAGCCAAGTACGAGCAGTACTTC